These 20 T cell receptor beta chains share one sample of origin, sequenced in a study of shared clonotypes between healthy human individuals (dated by TCRdb to about 2020). Library preparation was by the immunoSEQ multiplex PCR assay. TCRdb retrieved this table from immuneACCESS and kept in-frame rearrangements only. Not all clones are present; in checked studies, unresolved V genes account for under half, and no reason is known for the remainder. The sample has 2 million to 2.5 million clones on record, around 93% of them singletons. 0.3% to 0.45% of the sample goes to the ten largest clones. Sequenced: naive CD4+ T cells from PBMCs. The cell subset or site label, read with the paper, signifies: CD45RA+ positively selected. These receptors came from a man between 18 and 29 years old in good health. Some clones in this sample may be carry-over from other donors' samples.

This chain connects TRBV7-2 to TRBJ1-2, with TRBD1 as a possible D gene (5 bases). The CDR3 runs 12 residues. Trimming left V 8 bases short and J 6 bases short, with 13 bases between. Germline CDR1 reads SGHTA; CDR2 reads FQGNSA. This chain's CDR3 is CASGPGWDGYTF. CDR3 nucleotides: TGTGCCAGCGGTCCAGGGTGGGATGGCTACACCTTC.

The chain is built from TRBV5-4 and TRBJ1-4; 10 nucleotides line up with TRBD1. The CDR3 totals 15 residues. Germline V gives CDR1 SGHNT, CDR2 YYREEE (reference sequence). Trimming took 4 bases from V and 6 from J; bases not matched to a gene: 6. CDR3 DNA: TGTGCCAGCAGCCCCAGGACAGGGGGGGATGAAAAACTGTTTTTT. It yields the protein CASSPRTGGDEKLFF.

The rearrangement uses TRBV11-2 and TRBJ2-7; a possible D gene is TRBD2 (6 bases). Germline CDR1 SGHAT, CDR2 FQNNGV. The CDR3 spans 15 residues. V lost 5 bases, J lost 0 bases, and 14 bases lay in between. The CDR3 DNA reads as TGTGCCAGCAGCATCGGGACTCTGTACTCCTACGAGCAGTACTTC. As protein: CASSIGTLYSYEQYF.

As for this clone: The germline gene is not matched at one end of the junction; a read error may be the cause. The V and J genes are TRBV5-4 and TRBJ2-2, with 7 bases that match TRBD1. The CDR3 spans 16 residues. The germline V gene has CDR1 SGHNT and CDR2 YYREEE (reference sequence). CDR3: CASSFPGQTNTRELFF. In nucleotides, the CDR3 is TGTGCCAGCAGTTTCCCGGGACAGACGAACACCAGGGAGCTGTTTTTT.

The chain carries TRBV28 and TRBJ2-7; D is undetermined. Per germline, CDR1 MDHEN and CDR2 SYDVKM. Trimming removed 3 bases from V and 6 bases from J, with 12 bases in between. This CDR3 is built from 13 residues. CDR3 in DNA: TGTGCCAGCAGTTTGAAAGCGCGCCCCGAGCAGTACTTC. Protein sequence: CASSLKARPEQYF.

The rearrangement links TRBV7-2 to TRBJ2-5; D unresolved. V lost 5 bases, J lost 1 base, and 5 bases lay in between. Germline lookup yields CDR1 SGHTA and CDR2 FQGNSA. The CDR3 covers 12 residues. The CDR3 spells CASSRTQETQYF. The DNA of the CDR3 is TGTGCCAGCAGCCGGACCCAAGAGACCCAGTACTTC.

DNA of the CDR3: TGTGCCAGCTCCCTCGGGACGACCGGGGGAGAGCAGTACTTC. Translating gives CASSLGTTGGEQYF. V and J are TRBV5-6 and TRBJ2-7; TRBD2 is a possible D gene (6 bases). Germline CDR1 reads SGHDT; CDR2 reads YYEEEE. V was trimmed by 7 bases and J by 7 bases, leaving 21 bases between them. The CDR3 loop spans 14 amino acids.

The chain joins TRBV6-5 to TRBJ1-4; 8 nucleotides match TRBD1. The CDR3 totals 14 residues. Germline CDR1 is MNHEY and CDR2 is SVGAGI. Germline trimming cut 5 bases from V and 7 bases from J; bases unmatched to any gene: 6. In nucleotides, the CDR3 is TGTGCCAGCAGTCTGACAGGGGTGGGTGAAAAACTGTTTTTT. The encoded protein is CASSLTGVGEKLFF.

This clone has just one count. The chain's CDR3 is CASSLPGTHNEQFF. As DNA, the CDR3 is TGTGCCAGCAGTTTACCCGGGACTCACAATGAGCAGTTCTTC. V gene TRBV27 combines with J gene TRBJ2-1; a weak D match, TRBD2 (6 bases). Germline lookup yields CDR1 MNHEY and CDR2 SMNVEV (reference sequence). V gave up 2 bases and J gave up 5 bases, with 10 bases separating them. CDR3 length: 14 amino acids.

A remark on this clone: Different DNA sequences within this sample yield the same CDR3. The chain carries TRBV7-3 and TRBJ2-1; D is undetermined. This CDR3 region has 15 residues. The germline CDR1 and CDR2 sequences are SGHTA and FQGTGA. The V end lost 2 bases, the J end lost 0 bases, and 8 bases lay between the germline ends. CDR3 region: CASSLLRSSYNEQFF. The CDR3, as DNA: TGTGCCAGCAGCTTATTGCGAAGCTCCTACAATGAGCAGTTCTTC.

V and J are TRBV28 and TRBJ1-5; TRBD1 matches 7 bases. V lost 1 base, J lost 7 bases, and 13 bases stayed unmatched. CDR1 MDHEN and CDR2 SYDVKM come from the germline V gene. The CDR3 is made up of 17 amino acids. Written as DNA, the CDR3 is TGTGCCAGCAGTTTATTGAGGGGCCAGGGGGGAGGGCAGCCCCAGCATTTT. It translates to CASSLLRGQGGGQPQHF.

This clone was observed a few times. The chain combines TRBV7-2 with TRBJ1-4; the match to TRBD1 covers 7 bases. CDR1 is SGHTA, CDR2 FQGNSA, per germline. CDR3 length equals 13 residues. Losses at the gene ends were 5 bases for V and 8 bases for J; bases not matched to a gene: 5. DNA of the CDR3: TGTGCCAGCAGCCCGGGACAGACGGAAAAACTGTTTTTT. Translated: CASSPGQTEKLFF.

The CDR3 is CASRPRSGNGNQPQHF. CDR3 DNA: TGCGCCAGCAGACCGCGTTCGGGAAACGGCAATCAGCCCCAGCATTTT. J is TRBJ1-5 and V is TRBV23-1; D uncertain. TRBV23-1 has ORF status, its function being uncertain. The V end lost 6 bases, the J end lost 2 bases, and 17 bases lay between the germline ends. The CDR3 totals 16 residues.

This rearrangement joins TRBV9 to TRBJ2-6; the D gene is possibly TRBD1 (5 bases). CDR1 SGDLS and CDR2 YYNGEE come from the germline V gene. V lost 2 bases to trimming and J lost 3 bases, with 9 bases between them. The CDR3 has 15 residues. The CDR3 sequence: CASSVQGGGANVLTF. The CDR3 region has the DNA TGTGCCAGCAGCGTCCAGGGTGGTGGGGCCAACGTCCTGACTTTC.

With respect to this clone: Other DNA variants within this sample encode the same CDR3. The V gene is TRBV7-8, the J gene TRBJ1-1; D uncertain. The germline V gene has CDR1 SGHVS and CDR2 FQNEAQ. The CDR3 runs 13 residues. Trimming stripped 0 bases from V and 0 bases from J, with 2 bases between. The CDR3 loop reads CASSLALNTEAFF. CDR3 sequence (DNA): TGTGCCAGCAGCTTAGCGTTGAACACTGAAGCTTTCTTT.

This chain links TRBV7-6 with TRBJ2-3; D may be TRBD2 (5 bases). Trimming stripped 4 bases from V and 9 bases from J, with 20 bases between. CDR3 length equals 15 residues. Germline V gene data show CDR1 as SGHVS and CDR2 as FNYEAQ. The CDR3 region has the DNA TGTGCCAGCAGCTCGTTACTAGACCCCAGCCCCACGCAGTATTTT. This sequence encodes CASSSLLDPSPTQYF.

The chain carries TRBV7-2 and TRBJ1-5; the D gene is possibly TRBD1 (5 bases). The CDR3 spans 13 residues. CDR1 and CDR2 from the germline V gene are SGHTA and FQGNSA. V was trimmed by 5 bases and J by 7 bases, leaving 12 bases between them. The CDR3 nucleotides are TGTGCCAGCAGCATACAGGACGGACAGCCCCAGCATTTT. Amino acid sequence: CASSIQDGQPQHF.

V usage is TRBV29-1 and J usage is TRBJ2-3, with a tentative D call TRBD1 (5 bases). Trimming pared 6 bases from V and 2 bases from J, leaving 12 bases between. Germline V lookup: CDR1 SQVTM, CDR2 ANQGSEA. This CDR3 spans 13 amino acids. The CDR3 is CSVSGMFTDTQYF. As DNA, the CDR3 is TGCAGCGTGTCAGGGATGTTCACAGATACGCAGTATTTT.

This chain joins TRBV7-9 and TRBJ2-7; D is unresolved. Per the germline V gene, CDR1 is SEHNR and CDR2 is FQNEAQ (reference sequence). The ends were cut back, 5 bases at V and 0 bases at J, with 8 bases in the middle. This CDR3 contains 13 residues. CDR3 amino acids: CASSPSSSYEQYF. As DNA, the CDR3 is TGTGCCAGCAGCCCGTCCAGCTCCTACGAGCAGTACTTC.

The chain carries TRBV5-1 and TRBJ2-3; 10 positions match TRBD1. CDR1 is SGHRS and CDR2 is YFSETQ in the germline V gene. Trimming cost V 5 bases and J 5 bases; bases outside gene matches: 5. This CDR3 spans 14 amino acids. CDR3 nucleotides: TGCGCCAGCAGACAAGGGACAGGGGAAGATACGCAGTATTTT. Encoded protein: CASRQGTGEDTQYF.